Below, one T cell receptor beta chain is given with its context. This entry is derived from a study of blood T cell repertoires in COVID-19. The germline CDR1 and CDR2 sequences are LGHDT and YNNKEL (reference sequence). The CDR3 is 12 amino acids. The ends were cut back, 8 bases at V and 6 bases at J, with 12 bases in the middle. Clones were sequenced by immunoSEQ multiplex PCR, and TCRdb holds only the in-frame ones, with some missing. The data contain more than 250,000 clones, roughly 85% of them singletons. Individuals aged roughly 18 to 95 years were recruited from 24 US areas. Participants reported their clinical history, and cohort assignment relied on those reports.

This sequence joins TRBV3-1 (or the pseudogene TRBV3-2) and TRBJ2-3, with D perhaps TRBD1 (6 bases). The sample was PBMCs or T cells enriched from blood (not recorded which). This sequence originates from a man aged 30 to 39 who had recovered from COVID-19. The CDR3 loop is CASLGASDTQYF. DNA of the CDR3: TGTGCCAGCCTGGGGGCGTCGGATACGCAGTATTTT.